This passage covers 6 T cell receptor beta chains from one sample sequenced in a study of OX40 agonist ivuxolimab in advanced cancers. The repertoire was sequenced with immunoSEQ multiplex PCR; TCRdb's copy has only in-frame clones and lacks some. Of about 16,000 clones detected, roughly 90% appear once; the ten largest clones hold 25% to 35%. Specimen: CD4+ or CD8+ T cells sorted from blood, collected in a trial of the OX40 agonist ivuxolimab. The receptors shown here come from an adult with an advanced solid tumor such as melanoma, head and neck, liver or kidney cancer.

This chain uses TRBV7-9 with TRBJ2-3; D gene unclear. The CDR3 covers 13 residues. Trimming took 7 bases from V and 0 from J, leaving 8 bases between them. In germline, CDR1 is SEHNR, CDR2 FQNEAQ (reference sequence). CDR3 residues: CASKLGSTDTQYF. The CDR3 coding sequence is TGTGCCAGCAAATTGGGGAGCACAGATACGCAGTATTTT.

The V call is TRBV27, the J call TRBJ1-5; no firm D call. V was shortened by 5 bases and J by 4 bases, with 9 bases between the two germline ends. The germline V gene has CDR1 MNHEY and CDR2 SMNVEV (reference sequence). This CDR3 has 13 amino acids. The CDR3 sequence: CASSPRVNQPQHF. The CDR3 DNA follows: TGTGCCAGCAGTCCACGGGTTAATCAGCCCCAGCATTTT.

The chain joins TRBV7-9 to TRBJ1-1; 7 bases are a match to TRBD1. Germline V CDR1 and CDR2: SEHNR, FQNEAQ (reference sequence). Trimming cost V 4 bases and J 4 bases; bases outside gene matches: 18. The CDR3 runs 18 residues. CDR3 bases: TGTGCCAGCAGCTCCGCCAACACAGGGGCGCCCCGACGCACTGAAGCTTTCTTT. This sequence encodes CASSSANTGAPRRTEAFF.

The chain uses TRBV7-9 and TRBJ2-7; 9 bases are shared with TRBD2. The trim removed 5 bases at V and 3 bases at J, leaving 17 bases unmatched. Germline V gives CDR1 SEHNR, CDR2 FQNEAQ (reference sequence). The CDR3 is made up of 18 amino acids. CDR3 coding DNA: TGTGCCAGCAGCCCAGGGGGACCGGCGGGAGGGCTTTTCTACGAGCAGTACTTC. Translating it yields CASSPGGPAGGLFYEQYF.

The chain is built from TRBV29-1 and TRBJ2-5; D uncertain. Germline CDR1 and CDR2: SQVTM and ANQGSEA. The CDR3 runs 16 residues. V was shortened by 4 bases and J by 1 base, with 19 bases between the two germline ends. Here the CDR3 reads CSVAGLLLLGQETQYF. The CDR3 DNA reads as TGCAGCGTTGCCGGGCTACTTCTTCTGGGCCAAGAGACCCAGTACTTC.

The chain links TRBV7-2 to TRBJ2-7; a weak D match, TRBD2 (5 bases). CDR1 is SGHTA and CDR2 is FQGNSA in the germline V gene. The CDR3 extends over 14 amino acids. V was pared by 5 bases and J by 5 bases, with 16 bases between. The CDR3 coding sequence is TGTGCCAGCAGCCAAGTCCCCCTGAGGGACGAGCAGTACTTC. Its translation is CASSQVPLRDEQYF.